The 9 T cell receptor beta chains below were found in one sample sequenced in a study of T cells in women clearing cervical HPV infection. Assay: immunoSEQ multiplex PCR; the TCRdb copy retains only in-frame clones and omits some. The sample table sets out about 32,000 clones. Input material: blood buffy coat. These receptors were obtained from a woman aged 18 to 75 with a cervical HPV16 infection that either progressed to CIN3+ or cleared (not recorded which).

Comment on this clone: The CDR3 end is not reached by the read, which stops 3 residues before it; the germline J gene fills it in. This CDR3 is also generated by other DNA sequences in the sample. The V and J genes are TRBV7-8 and TRBJ1-3; D possibly corresponds to TRBD1 (5 bases). The CDR3 consists of 16 residues. V lost 5 bases to trimming and J lost 3 bases, with 17 bases between them. CDR1 and CDR2 from the germline V gene are SGHVS and FQNEAQ. The CDR3 DNA, read in part, is TGTGCCAGCAGCCCTCCGAACCTTAGGGGTGGAAACACC. Protein: CASSPPNLRGGNT. The CDR3 in full is CASSPPNLRGGNTIYF. Based on the CDR3 plus reference TRBV7-8 and TRBJ1-3, the full variable domain is GAGVSQSPRYKVAKRGQDVALRCDPISGHVSLFWYQQALGQGPEFLTYFQNEAQLDKSGLPSDRFFAERPEGSVSTLKIQRTQQEDSAVYLCASSPPNLRGGNTIYFGEGSWLTVV.

For this clone: The sequence runs out 3 residues before the end of the CDR3; the remainder is reconstructed from the germline J gene. This chain joins TRBV19 and TRBJ2-1; no clear D. In germline, CDR1 is LNHDA, CDR2 SQIVND (reference sequence). V lost 6 bases to trimming and J lost 7 bases, with 10 bases between them. The CDR3 is made up of 12 amino acids. Incomplete CDR3 DNA: TGTGCCAGTAGCTCTGACGGGAATGAG. This gives the protein CASSSDGNE. From start to end, the CDR3 is CASSSDGNEQFF.

Points on this clone: The read ends 3 residues before the CDR3 terminus; that terminus is restored from the germline J gene. The chain recombines TRBV20-1 with TRBJ1-2; 8 bases map to TRBD1. V shed 0 bases and J 3 bases; nucleotides not matched to a gene: 3. CDR1 DFQATT and CDR2 SNEGSKA come from the germline V gene (reference sequence). This CDR3 is built from 14 residues. This chain's CDR3 is CSARDQGAYYGYTF. CDR3 DNA, as far as it was read: TGCAGTGCTAGAGATCAGGGGGCTTACTATGGC.

In regard to this clone: Read sequence stops 3 residues before the CDR3 end, and the germline J gene provides the missing end. The chain couples TRBV19 to TRBJ2-2; 7 bases line up with TRBD1. The CDR3 has 13 residues. From germline, CDR1 is LNHDA and CDR2 SQIVND (reference sequence). The CDR3 DNA, read in part, is TGTGCCGCGTCGACAGGGCCGAATGAAAAG. Its translation is CAASTGPNEK. The whole CDR3 protein is CAASTGPNEKLFF. Full variable domain (missing parts from reference TRBV19 and TRBJ2-2): DGGITQSPKYLFRKEGQNVTLSCEQNLNHDAMYWYRQDPGQGLRLIYYSQIVNDFQKGDIAEGYSVSREKKESFPLTVTSAQKNPTAFYLCAASTGPNEKLFFGEGSRLTVL.

Turning to this clone: The CDR3 goes on 3 residues after the read ends, and that part is filled in from the germline J gene. V is TRBV30 and J is TRBJ1-1, with D uncertain. Germline V gene sequence: CDR1 GTSNPN, CDR2 SVGIG (reference sequence). The V end was cut by 3 bases, the J end by 1 base, with 12 bases between. CDR3 length: 14 amino acids. CDR3 sequence: CAWSFGQANTEAFF. Incomplete CDR3 DNA: TGTGCCTGGAGCTTTGGTCAGGCGAACACTGAA.

As for this clone: The read terminates 3 residues ahead of where the CDR3 ends, so the germline J gene completes it. The chain employs TRBV7-8 and TRBJ1-3; D is ambiguous. Trimming took off 4 bases at V and 2 bases at J, with 9 bases between the two ends. This CDR3 has 14 amino acids. Germline V gene data show CDR1 as SGHVS and CDR2 as FQNEAQ. The CDR3: CASSSQRAGNTIYF. The covered CDR3 bases are TGTGCCAGCAGCTCCCAACGGGCTGGAAACACC.

Turning to this clone: The read stops 3 residues short of the end of the CDR3; the missing end is completed from the germline J gene. The chain recombines TRBV30 with TRBJ2-5, with TRBD2 identical over 10 bases. The CDR3 is 14 residues long. V gave up 0 bases and J gave up 4 bases; unmatched junction bases: 2. CDR1 is GTSNPN, CDR2 SVGIG, per germline (reference sequence). The CDR3 DNA, read in part, is TGTGCCTGGAGTGTAAGCGGGGGGGCAGAGACC. Its translation is CAWSVSGGAET. The complete CDR3 protein is CAWSVSGGAETQYF. Variable domain in full (rest from reference TRBV30 and TRBJ2-5): SQTIHQWPATLVQPVGSPLSLECTVEGTSNPNLYWYRQAAGRGLQLLFYSVGIGQISSEVPQNLSASRPQDRQFILSSKKLLLSDSGFYLCAWSVSGGAETQYFGPGTRLLVL.

Of note for this clone: The CDR3 is cut off 3 residues early in the read; its end comes from the germline J gene. Other DNA variants within this sample encode the same CDR3. The J gene is TRBJ2-5, the V gene TRBV5-1; 9 bases line up with TRBD1. CDR3 length equals 16 residues. Germline CDR1 reads SGHRS; CDR2 reads YFSETQ. V gave up 6 bases and J gave up 4 bases; unmatched junction bases: 13. CDR3 protein: CASKGWGQGYPETQYF. CDR3 DNA (partial): TGCGCCAGCAAAGGGTGGGGACAGGGTTATCCAGAGACC. The full variable domain, its missing parts supplied by reference TRBV5-1 and TRBJ2-5, is KAGVTQTPRYLIKTRGQQVTLSCSPISGHRSVSWYQQTPGQGLQFLFEYFSETQRNKGNFPGRFSGRQFSNSRSEMNVSTLELGDSALYLCASKGWGQGYPETQYFGPGTRLLVL.

As regards this clone: The missing CDR3 end, 3 residues past where the read stops, is filled in from the germline J gene. V is TRBV20-1 and J is TRBJ2-1, with 7 bases aligning to TRBD2. Trimming at V came to 1 base and at J to 5 bases, leaving 14 bases not matched to a gene. The CDR3 is 17 amino acids. CDR1 and CDR2 (germline): DFQATT, SNEGSKA (reference sequence). Here the CDR3 reads CSARVVGGSTLNNEQFF. CDR3 DNA (partial): TGCAGTGCTAGAGTTGTGGGCGGGAGCACCCTAAACAATGAG.